The 11 T cell receptor beta chains presented below share a single source sample, sequenced in a study of cytomegalovirus exposure and HLA in healthy donors. The PCR ran on 60 Vbeta and 13 Jbeta primers. Generated by immunoSEQ multiplex PCR, the TCRdb table keeps only in-frame clones and is missing some. The sample holds approximately 190,000 clones, around 70% seen once. Sequencing was done on a sample of PBMCs. The receptors stem from a man in his forties in good health and CMV-seropositive.

This clone was counted a few times. This sequence joins TRBV5-1 and TRBJ2-3, with 9 bases fitting TRBD2. The germline V gene encodes CDR1 SGHRS and CDR2 YFSETQ. J was trimmed by 0 bases and V by 4 bases; bases with no gene match: 3. The CDR3 runs 15 residues. The CDR3 bases are TGCGCCAGCAGCCAAGCGGGGGGTAGCACAGATACGCAGTATTTT. Its translation: CASSQAGGSTDTQYF.

The gene calls are TRBV5-4 and TRBJ1-2; D is perhaps TRBD1 (5 bases). Trimming stripped 0 bases from V and 6 bases from J, with 9 bases between. CDR1 and CDR2 from the germline V gene are SGHNT and YYREEE (reference sequence). This CDR3 has 13 amino acids. CDR3 coding DNA: TGTGCCAGCAGCTTGGACAGGTCCCATGGCTACACCTTC. This sequence encodes CASSLDRSHGYTF.

The chain links TRBV7-9 to TRBJ2-2; 8 positions agree with TRBD2. From germline, CDR1 is SEHNR and CDR2 FQNEAQ (reference sequence). This CDR3 contains 15 residues. J was trimmed by 4 bases and V by 5 bases; bases with no gene match: 6. The CDR3 sequence is CASSLAGGTTGELFF. The CDR3 coding sequence is TGTGCCAGCAGCCTTGCGGGGGGAACCACCGGGGAGCTGTTTTTT.

V usage is TRBV10-1 and J usage is TRBJ1-5, with D perhaps TRBD1 (6 bases). Looked up from germline, CDR1 is WNHNN and CDR2 is SYGVQD (reference sequence). Trimming removed 0 bases from V and 6 bases from J, with 12 bases in between. This CDR3 is 15 amino acids long. CDR3 bases: TGCGCCAGCAGTGAGTCGAAGGGGGTGAGTCAGCCCCAGCATTTT. Protein sequence: CASSESKGVSQPQHF.

The chain recombines TRBV5-1 with TRBJ2-3; 8 nucleotides match TRBD1. V was pared by 4 bases and J by 1 base, with 5 bases of the junction left unmatched. CDR1 is SGHRS and CDR2 is YFSETQ in the germline V gene. This CDR3 is built from 15 residues. The CDR3 region has the DNA TGCGCCAGCAGCGGCGGGACAGGACGCACAGATACGCAGTATTTT. Protein sequence: CASSGGTGRTDTQYF.

In its sample, this clone was seen a few times. The V gene is TRBV9, the J gene TRBJ1-2; 8 bases align to TRBD1. The CDR3 is 15 amino acids. V lost 3 bases and J lost 6; bases outside the gene matches: 10. Germline V CDR1 and CDR2: SGDLS, YYNGEE. CDR3 nucleotides: TGTGCCAGCAGCGCCCCTCAGGACAGGGAGGATGGCTACACCTTC. It is translated as CASSAPQDREDGYTF.

V and J are TRBV4-3 and TRBJ2-3, with 7 positions matching TRBD2. The CDR3 loop spans 17 amino acids. Germline V gene sequence: CDR1 LGHNA, CDR2 YSLEER. V gave up 0 bases and J gave up 3 bases; unmatched junction bases: 9. This CDR3 is CASSQDGSGVTTDTQYF. The CDR3 DNA is TGCGCCAGCAGCCAAGATGGCAGCGGGGTTACAACAGATACGCAGTATTTT.

This clone turned up a few times. The chain recombines TRBV5-6 with TRBJ2-5, with unresolved D. The CDR3 covers 11 residues. Trimming took 7 bases from V and 4 from J, leaving 8 bases between them. The germline CDR1 and CDR2 sequences are SGHDT and YYEEEE. CDR3 sequence: CASGRAETQYF. Written as DNA, the CDR3 is TGTGCCAGCGGTAGAGCAGAGACCCAGTACTTC.

The table lists this clone with a few counts. The chain links TRBV18 to TRBJ1-2, with 11 nucleotides matching TRBD1. The CDR3 is 15 residues long. CDR1 KGHSH and CDR2 LQKENI come from the germline V gene. V was pared by 5 bases and J by 3 bases, with 5 bases of the junction left unmatched. The CDR3 protein is CASSSPGQGDYGYTF. CDR3 nucleotide sequence: TGTGCCAGCTCATCCCCGGGACAGGGGGACTATGGCTACACCTTC.

J is TRBJ2-1 and V is TRBV6-5; D is ambiguous. Looked up from germline, CDR1 is MNHEY and CDR2 is SVGAGI. The V gene lost 5 bases and the J gene lost 6 bases, with 5 bases spanning the gap. The CDR3 has 11 amino acids. The CDR3: CASSQSNEQFF. The CDR3 DNA reads as TGTGCCAGCAGTCAGTCCAATGAGCAGTTCTTC.

The rearrangement links TRBV19 to TRBJ2-7; D might be TRBD1 (5 bases). Germline lookup yields CDR1 LNHDA and CDR2 SQIVND (reference sequence). The CDR3 extends over 14 amino acids. With 5 bases removed from V and 1 base from J, the gap between germline ends came to 12 bases. This chain's CDR3 is CASSVDSASYEQYF. CDR3 nucleotides: TGTGCCAGTAGTGTCGACAGCGCATCCTACGAGCAGTACTTC.